This TCR beta chain was obtained from a study of cytomegalovirus exposure and HLA in healthy donors. In the PCR, 60 Vbeta and 13 Jbeta primers were used. Sequencing used immunoSEQ multiplex PCR; TCRdb keeps in-frame clones, though not all of them. Altogether about 64,000 clones are present, around 78% being singletons, with the ten largest covering roughly 7.8%. Notes on this clone: What it recognizes is unknown. Mismatch with germline at one junction end may stem from a read error.

Findings and caveats of the study: In all likelihood, a cluster of highly shared sequence variants was a sequencing artifact. Upon later analysis, HLA-associated TCR beta chains proved more clonally expanded than other, equally common chains. TCR beta V- and J-gene trimming, according to a later analysis, was linked to a missense DCLRE1C variant. The study assumed roughly uniform donor sequencing depth for presence/absence analyses.

Germline V lookup: CDR1 SGHRS, CDR2 YFSETQ. CDR3 length: 15 amino acids. The TCR comes from a man younger than 35 in good health and CMV-seropositive. The chain uses TRBV5-1 and TRBJ1-1; 7 bases fit TRBD1. The specimen was PBMCs. Here the CDR3 DNA reads TGCGCCAGCAGCTCAACGCAGGGGGTTGGGACTGAAGCTTTCTTC. This codes for CASSSTQGVGTEAFF.